The 15 T cell receptor beta chains listed next were all sequenced from one sample in a study of blood T cells in healthy people across ages. The second PCR ran about 6 to 12 cycles with a sample-barcoded 5' primer and J-beta primers. TCRdb re-called the 5' RACE reads through MiXCR, storing one row per CDR3 protein. The table has approximately 830,000 distinct CDR3 sequences, 62% seen once; the top ten hold roughly 26%. Sequencing input: blood. The receptors stem from a man aged 25-45 years in good health.

The chain recombines TRBV6-1 with TRBJ2-5; D not resolved. Germline CDR1 and CDR2: MNHNS and SASEGT. The ends were cut back, 5 bases at V and 6 bases at J, with 7 bases in the middle. The CDR3 loop spans 11 amino acids. The chain's CDR3 is CASSLMQTQYF. The CDR3 nucleotides are TGTGCCAGCAGTCTGATGCAGACCCAGTACTTC.

This chain links TRBV7-9 with TRBJ1-1; the D is unclear. This CDR3 is 13 amino acids long. From germline, CDR1 is SEHNR and CDR2 FQNEAQ (reference sequence). V lost 1 base and J lost 4, with 7 bases in between. In DNA form, the CDR3 reads TGTGCCAGCAGCTTAGAGGAGGGCACTGAAGCTTTCTTT. This codes for CASSLEEGTEAFF.

The rearrangement uses TRBV6-2 or TRBV6-3 and TRBJ2-3, with D uncertain. Trimming shortened V by 2 bases and J by 1 base, and 7 bases separated the two germline ends. Germline CDR1 is MNHEY and CDR2 is SVGEGT. The CDR3 consists of 14 residues. The CDR3 loop reads CASSYDGRTDTQYF. CDR3 DNA sequence: TGTGCCAGCAGTTACGACGGCCGCACAGATACGCAGTATTTT.

The gene calls are TRBV2 and TRBJ1-1, with 7 bases aligning to TRBD1. With V trimmed by 6 bases and J by 3 bases, 7 bases remained unmatched. Looked up from germline, CDR1 is SNHLY and CDR2 is FYNNEI. The CDR3 sequence is 14 residues long. CDR3 nucleotides: TGTGCCAGCAGGTCGGTGACAGGGCACACTGAAGCTTTCTTT. Protein sequence: CASRSVTGHTEAFF.

The rearrangement uses TRBV6-2 or TRBV6-3 and TRBJ2-1, with D possibly being TRBD2 (7 bases). CDR1 and CDR2 from the germline V gene are MNHEY and SVGEGT. The CDR3 contains 14 residues. V shed 10 bases and J shed 7 bases, with 20 bases lying between them. The CDR3 DNA reads TGTGCCACCCGTCTGGGGGGGGGCACAAATGAGCAGTTCTTC. It encodes CATRLGGGTNEQFF.

The chain is built from TRBV2 and TRBJ2-7; 7 positions agree with TRBD1. J lost 4 bases, V lost 6 bases, and 0 bases had no gene match. Per germline, CDR1 SNHLY and CDR2 FYNNEI. This CDR3 has 11 amino acids. The CDR3 bases are TGTGCCAGCAGGGGACAGTACGAGCAGTACTTC. Amino acid sequence: CASRGQYEQYF.

The chain couples TRBV7-2 to TRBJ1-4; no reliable D call. The CDR3 extends over 14 amino acids. Between the trimmed V and J ends, which lost 4 bases and 7 bases, there was a span of 13 bases. The germline gives CDR1 SGHTA, CDR2 FQGNSA. DNA of the CDR3: TGTGCCAGCAGCTCCGACGCCAACAGTGAAAAACTGTTTTTT. It encodes CASSSDANSEKLFF.

The chain links TRBV19 to TRBJ2-7; D gene uncertain. V was trimmed by 5 bases and J by 2 bases, leaving 10 bases between them. CDR1 is LNHDA and CDR2 is SQIVND in the germline V gene (reference sequence). The CDR3 loop spans 13 amino acids. The CDR3 DNA sequence: TGTGCCAGTAGTCCACGCCTAACCTACGAGCAGTACTTC. This codes for CASSPRLTYEQYF. The variable domain in full, completed from reference TRBV19 and TRBJ2-7, reads DGGITQSPKYLFRKEGQNVTLSCEQNLNHDAMYWYRQDPGQGLRLIYYSQIVNDFQKGDIAEGYSVSREKKESFPLTVTSAQKNPTAFYLCASSPRLTYEQYFGPGTRLTVT.

Here the CDR3 reads CSAREEVLGAKNIQYF. The CDR3 coding sequence is TGCAGTGCTAGAGAGGAAGTTTTAGGGGCCAAAAACATTCAGTACTTC. V is TRBV20-1 and J is TRBJ2-4; no definite D call. Trimming took 0 bases from V and 1 from J, leaving 13 bases between them. Germline values: CDR1 DFQATT, CDR2 SNEGSKA (reference sequence). The CDR3 has 16 residues.

The chain recombines TRBV7-2 with TRBJ2-3; 11 nucleotides match TRBD2. Germline V lookup: CDR1 SGHTA, CDR2 FQGNSA. The CDR3 has 18 amino acids. J lost 0 bases, V lost 0 bases, and 5 bases had no gene match. The CDR3 sequence is CASSLALAGGPSTDTQYF. The CDR3 DNA is TGTGCCAGCAGCTTAGCGCTAGCGGGGGGCCCTAGCACAGATACGCAGTATTTT.

V usage is TRBV6-2 or TRBV6-3 and J usage is TRBJ2-3; TRBD2 matches 7 bases. Trimming cost V 7 bases and J 4 bases; bases outside gene matches: 5. This CDR3 has 13 amino acids. CDR1 MNHEY and CDR2 SVGEGT come from the germline V gene. CDR3 nucleotide sequence: TGTGCCAGCAAAGGGACTACCGCAGATACGCAGTATTTT. Residues: CASKGTTADTQYF.

In its sample, this clonotype was seen a few times. The rearrangement links TRBV5-1 to TRBJ2-6, with D hard to call. The CDR3 is 14 residues long. Germline CDR1 SGHRS, CDR2 YFSETQ. Deletions cut 2 bases from V and 4 bases from J, with 7 bases between. DNA for the CDR3: TGCGCCAGCAGCTTTAATTCAGGGGCCAACGTCCTGACTTTC. Protein sequence: CASSFNSGANVLTF.

The rearrangement uses TRBV6-5 and TRBJ1-2; D possibly corresponds to TRBD1 (5 bases). Trimming removed 7 bases from V and 4 bases from J, with 19 bases in between. The germline V gene has CDR1 MNHEY and CDR2 SVGAGI. The CDR3 runs to 15 residues. The CDR3 DNA follows: TGTGCCAGCATCCCCTCGGGGGGGGTTGCCTATGGCTACACCTTC. It encodes CASIPSGGVAYGYTF.

This rearrangement joins TRBV7-2 to TRBJ1-5; D ambiguous. The CDR3 covers 15 residues. Germline CDR1 SGHTA, CDR2 FQGNSA. Trimming shortened V by 8 bases and J by 2 bases, and 16 bases separated the two germline ends. The DNA for the CDR3 is TGTGCCAGCTTCTTAGGAGGCGCGGGCAATCAGCCCCAGCATTTT. Encoded protein: CASFLGGAGNQPQHF.

The chain couples TRBV7-3 to TRBJ2-1; TRBD2 matches 7 bases. V lost 5 bases, J lost 8 bases, and 15 bases stayed unmatched. Germline CDR1 and CDR2: SGHTA and FQGTGA. The CDR3 is made up of 16 amino acids. The CDR3 spells CASSPLSGSPTHEQFF. As DNA, the CDR3 is TGTGCCAGCAGCCCCCTTAGCGGGTCCCCCACCCATGAGCAGTTCTTC. Drawing the rest from reference TRBV7-3 and TRBJ2-1, the complete variable domain is GAGVSQTPSNKVTEKGKYVELRCDPISGHTALYWYRQSLGQGPEFLIYFQGTGAADDSGLPNDRFFAVRPEGSVSTLKIQRTERGDSAVYLCASSPLSGSPTHEQFFGPGTRLTVL.